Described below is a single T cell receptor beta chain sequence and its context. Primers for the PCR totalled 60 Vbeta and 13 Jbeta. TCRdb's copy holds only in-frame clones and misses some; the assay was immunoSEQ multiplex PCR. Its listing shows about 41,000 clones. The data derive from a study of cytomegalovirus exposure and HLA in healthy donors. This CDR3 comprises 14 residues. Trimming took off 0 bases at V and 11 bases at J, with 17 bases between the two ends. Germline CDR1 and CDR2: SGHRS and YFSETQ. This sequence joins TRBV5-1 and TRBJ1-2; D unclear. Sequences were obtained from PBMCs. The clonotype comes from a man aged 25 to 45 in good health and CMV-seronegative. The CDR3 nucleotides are TGCGCCAGCAGCTTGGCCGGGTCGCAAACGTGGTACACCTTC. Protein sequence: CASSLAGSQTWYTF.